This T cell receptor (beta chain) was recovered during a study of shared clonotypes between healthy human individuals. Whole-study findings and limits: The rarefaction results pointed to incomplete sorted-subset sequencing despite large depth.

CD45RO-negative cells were positively selected for CCR7, leaving out terminally differentiated effector memory CD45RA+ cells. With respect to this clone: Antigen unknown.

Per the original methods: ImmunoSEQ yielded junction-only sequences lacking quality scores, so filtering differed. Libraries were prepared by immunoSEQ multiplex PCR; TCRdb keeps only in-frame clonotypes and omits some of them. The DNA gave D and trimming, while V, J and clone size come from that table. This table holds roughly 2.1 million clones, roughly 91% found once. The CDR3 runs to 11 residues. Germline lookup yields CDR1 GTSNPN and CDR2 SVGIG (reference sequence). The receptor was isolated from a young man in good health. Some clones in this sample may be carry-over from other donors' samples. This chain uses TRBV30 with TRBJ2-7, with TRBD1 matching 11 bases. Sequenced material: naive CD8+ T cells from PBMCs. CDR3 region: CSLGTGGEQYF. CDR3 sequence (DNA): TGTAGCCTCGGGACAGGGGGCGAGCAGTACTTC.